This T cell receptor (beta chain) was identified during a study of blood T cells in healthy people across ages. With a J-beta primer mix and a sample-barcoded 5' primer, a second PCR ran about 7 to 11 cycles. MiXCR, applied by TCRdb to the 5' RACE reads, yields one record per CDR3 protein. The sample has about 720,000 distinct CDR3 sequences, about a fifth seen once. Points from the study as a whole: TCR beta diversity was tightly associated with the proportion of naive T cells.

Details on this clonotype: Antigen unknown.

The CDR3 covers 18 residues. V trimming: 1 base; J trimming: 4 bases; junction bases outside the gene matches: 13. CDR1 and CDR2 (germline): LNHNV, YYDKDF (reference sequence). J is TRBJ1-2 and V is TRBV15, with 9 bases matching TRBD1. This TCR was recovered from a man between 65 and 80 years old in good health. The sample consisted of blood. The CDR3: CATSRGGGQGNIFYGYTF. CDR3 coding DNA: TGTGCCACCAGCAGAGGTGGGGGACAGGGAAATATCTTCTATGGCTACACCTTC.